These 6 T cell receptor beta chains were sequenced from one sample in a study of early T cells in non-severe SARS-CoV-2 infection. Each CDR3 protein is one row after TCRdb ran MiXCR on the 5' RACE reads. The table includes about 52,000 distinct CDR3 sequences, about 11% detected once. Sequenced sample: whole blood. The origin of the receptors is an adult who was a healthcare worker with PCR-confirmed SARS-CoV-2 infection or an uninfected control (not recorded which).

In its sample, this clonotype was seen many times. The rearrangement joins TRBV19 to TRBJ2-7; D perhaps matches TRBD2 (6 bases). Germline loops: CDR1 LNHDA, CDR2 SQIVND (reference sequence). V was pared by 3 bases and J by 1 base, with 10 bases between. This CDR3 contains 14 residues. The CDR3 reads CASSMEGVSYEQYF. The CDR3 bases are TGTGCCAGTAGTATGGAGGGCGTATCCTACGAGCAGTACTTC.

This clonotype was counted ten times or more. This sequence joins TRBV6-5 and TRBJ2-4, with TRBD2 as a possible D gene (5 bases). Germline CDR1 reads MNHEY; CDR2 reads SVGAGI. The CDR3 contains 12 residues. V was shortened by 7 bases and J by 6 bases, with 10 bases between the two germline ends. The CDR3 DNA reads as TGTGCCAGCAACGGGATAGCAAACATTCAGTACTTC. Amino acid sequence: CASNGIANIQYF.

The CDR3 region has the DNA TGCAGCGTTGGGGCGGGCCGCTCTGGGGCCAACGTCCTGACTTTC. It codes for CSVGAGRSGANVLTF. This chain joins TRBV29-1 and TRBJ2-6; possibly TRBD2 for D (5 bases). V was pared by 4 bases and J by 0 bases, with 10 bases between. CDR1 and CDR2 from the germline V gene are SQVTM and ANQGSEA. The CDR3 has 15 residues.

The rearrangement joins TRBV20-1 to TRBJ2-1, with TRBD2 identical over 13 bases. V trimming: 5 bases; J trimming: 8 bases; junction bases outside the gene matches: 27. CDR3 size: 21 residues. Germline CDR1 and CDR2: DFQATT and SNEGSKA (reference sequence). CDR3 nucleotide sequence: TGCAGTGCTGACGGAACCGGGACTCTTGGACTAGCGGGAGTTCAAGGGGATGAGCAGTTCTTC. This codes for CSADGTGTLGLAGVQGDEQFF.

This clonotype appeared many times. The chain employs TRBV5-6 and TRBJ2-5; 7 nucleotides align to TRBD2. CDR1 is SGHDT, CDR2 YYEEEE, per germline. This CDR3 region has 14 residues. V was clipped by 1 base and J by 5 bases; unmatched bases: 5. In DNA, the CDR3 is TGTGCCAGCAGCTTGTGGGGGGGATCGGAGACCCAGTACTTC. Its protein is CASSLWGGSETQYF.

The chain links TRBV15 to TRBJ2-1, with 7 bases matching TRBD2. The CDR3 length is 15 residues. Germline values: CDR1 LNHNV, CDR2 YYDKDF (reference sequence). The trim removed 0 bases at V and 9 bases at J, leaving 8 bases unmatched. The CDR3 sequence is CATSRDHDGRTEQFF. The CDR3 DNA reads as TGTGCCACCAGCAGAGATCATGACGGGAGGACTGAGCAGTTCTTC.